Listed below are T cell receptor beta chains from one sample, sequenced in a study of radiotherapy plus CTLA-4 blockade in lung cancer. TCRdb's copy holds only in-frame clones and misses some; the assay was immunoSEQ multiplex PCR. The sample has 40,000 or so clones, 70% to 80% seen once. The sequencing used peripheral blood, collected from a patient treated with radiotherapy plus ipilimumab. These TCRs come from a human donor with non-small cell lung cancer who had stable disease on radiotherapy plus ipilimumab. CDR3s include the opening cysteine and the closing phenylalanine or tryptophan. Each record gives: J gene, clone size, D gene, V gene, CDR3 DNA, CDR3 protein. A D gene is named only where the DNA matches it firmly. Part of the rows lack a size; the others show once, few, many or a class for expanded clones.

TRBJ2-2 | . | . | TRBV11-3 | TGTGCCAGCAGCGGGCGACAGAGGAACACCGGGGAGCTGTTTTTT | CASSGRQRNTGELFF
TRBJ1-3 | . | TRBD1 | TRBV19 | TGTGCCAGTAGTCGCGGACAGGGCGGGAACACCATATATTTT | CASSRGQGGNTIYF
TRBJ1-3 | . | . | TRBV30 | TGTGCCTGGCGACTCAGGGTGGAGGGTGGAAACACCATATATTTT | CAWRLRVEGGNTIYF
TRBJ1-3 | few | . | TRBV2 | TGTGCCAGCAGTCGGGCAGGGACTGGAAACACCATATATTTT | CASSRAGTGNTIYF
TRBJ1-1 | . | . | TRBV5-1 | TGCGCCAGCAGCACGGGTTCGAACACTGAAGCTTTCTTT | CASSTGSNTEAFF
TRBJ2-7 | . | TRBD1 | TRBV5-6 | TGTGCCAGCAGCTTGGACAGGGGGCCCTACGAGCAGTACTTC | CASSLDRGPYEQYF
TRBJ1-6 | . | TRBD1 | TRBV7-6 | TGTGCCAGCAGAGGACAGGGGGCGGGTTCACCCCTCCACTTT | CASRGQGAGSPLHF
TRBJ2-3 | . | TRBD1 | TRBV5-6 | TGTGCCAGCAGCCTACTGACAGGGCGAGATTTTTGGCAGTATTTT | CASSLLTGRDFWQYF
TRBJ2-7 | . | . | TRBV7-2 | TGTGCCAGCAGCTTCGGCAGGGCCTACGAGCAGTACTTC | CASSFGRAYEQYF
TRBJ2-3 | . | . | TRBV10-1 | TGCGCCAGCTCAAAAAGGCGGGGAGGCACAGATACGCAGTATTTT | CASSKRRGGTDTQYF
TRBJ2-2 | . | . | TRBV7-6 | TGTGCCAGCAGCGCGGCCAGAGGGAGCACCGGGGAGCTGTTTTTT | CASSAARGSTGELFF
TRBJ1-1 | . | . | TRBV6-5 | TGTGCCAGCAGTTACTCGGCGGGAAAACGGACTGAAGCTTTCTTT | CASSYSAGKRTEAFF
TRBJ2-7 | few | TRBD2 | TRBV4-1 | TGCGCCAGCAGCATAAAGCGGGGACCCTCCTACGAGCAGTACTTC | CASSIKRGPSYEQYF
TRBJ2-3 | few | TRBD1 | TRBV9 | TGTGCCAGCAGCGCCCGACAGGGGGCAACGGAGACAGATACGCAGTATTTT | CASSARQGATETDTQYF
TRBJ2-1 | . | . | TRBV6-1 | TGTGCCAGCAGTTCGTTCAATGAGCAGTTCTTC | CASSSFNEQFF
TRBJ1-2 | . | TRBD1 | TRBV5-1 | TGCGCCAGCAGCACAGGGGGCGCGGGCTATGGCTACACCTTC | CASSTGGAGYGYTF
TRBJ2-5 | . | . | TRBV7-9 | TGTGCCAGCAGCTCCCTAGAGACCCAGTACTTC | CASSSLETQYF
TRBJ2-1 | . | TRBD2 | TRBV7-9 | TGTGCCAGCAGCTTAGTAGGCGGGGGGCGCCCCGGGGGGCAGTTCTTC | CASSLVGGGRPGGQFF
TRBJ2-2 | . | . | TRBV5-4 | TGTGCCAGCAGCTTTGGAGGCGTGGGGACGAACACCGGGGAGCTGTTTTTT | CASSFGGVGTNTGELFF
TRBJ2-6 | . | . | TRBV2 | TGTGCCAGCAGTGACCGAGAGCGCTCTGGGGCCAACGTCCTGACTTTC | CASSDRERSGANVLTF
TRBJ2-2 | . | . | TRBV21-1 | TGTGCCAGCAGCGGTGAGGGAGAGAACACCGGGGAGCTGTTTTTT | CASSGEGENTGELFF
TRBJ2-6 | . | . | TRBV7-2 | TGTGCCAGCAGCTTAGGCGGCCTAGGAGGGGCCAACGTCCTGACTTTC | CASSLGGLGGANVLTF
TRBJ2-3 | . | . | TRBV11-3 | TGTGCCAGCAGCTTAGGCGGAAGCACAGATACGCAGTATTTT | CASSLGGSTDTQYF
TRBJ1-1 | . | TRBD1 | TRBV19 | TGTGCCAGTAGTGCCAGACAGGGGGCAACTGAAGCTTTCTTT | CASSARQGATEAFF
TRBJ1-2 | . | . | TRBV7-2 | TGTGCCAGCAGCTTAGGAGGACAATCCTCCCTCGGCTACACCTTC | CASSLGGQSSLGYTF
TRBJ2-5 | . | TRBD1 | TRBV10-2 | TGCGCCAGCAGTGGAACGACAGGGGGGGACCAAGAGACCCAGTACTTC | CASSGTTGGDQETQYF
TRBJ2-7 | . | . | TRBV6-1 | TGTGCCAGCAGTGAAGCAGTTAACCGAAGGGGATACGAGCAGTACTTC | CASSEAVNRRGYEQYF
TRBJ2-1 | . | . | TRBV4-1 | TGCGCCAGCAGCCAAGATTGGACTGGACGTTGGGAGCAGTTCTTC | CASSQDWTGRWEQFF
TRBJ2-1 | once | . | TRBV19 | TGTGCCAGTAGCCCGAGTGGAGGGTTCAATGAGCAGTTCTTC | CASSPSGGFNEQFF